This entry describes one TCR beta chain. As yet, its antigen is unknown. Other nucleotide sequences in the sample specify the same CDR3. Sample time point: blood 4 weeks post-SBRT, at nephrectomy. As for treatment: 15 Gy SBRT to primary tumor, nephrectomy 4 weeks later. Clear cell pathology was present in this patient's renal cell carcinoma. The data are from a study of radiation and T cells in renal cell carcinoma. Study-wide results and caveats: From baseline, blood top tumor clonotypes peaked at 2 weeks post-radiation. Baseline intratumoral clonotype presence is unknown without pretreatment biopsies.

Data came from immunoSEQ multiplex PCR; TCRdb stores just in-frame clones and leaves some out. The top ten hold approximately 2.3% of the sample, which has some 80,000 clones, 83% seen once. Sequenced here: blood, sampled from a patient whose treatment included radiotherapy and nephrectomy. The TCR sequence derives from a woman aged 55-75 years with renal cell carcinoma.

For the CDR3, the DNA is TGTGCCAGCAGCGTAGGAGGACTAGCGGGGGGGCTGGAGACCCAGTACTTC. Encoded protein: CASSVGGLAGGLETQYF. The chain recombines TRBV9 with TRBJ2-5; 15 nucleotides align to TRBD2. Trimming removed 0 bases from V and 5 bases from J; junction bases left unmatched: 5. The CDR3 loop spans 17 amino acids. Per the germline V gene, CDR1 is SGDLS and CDR2 is YYNGEE.